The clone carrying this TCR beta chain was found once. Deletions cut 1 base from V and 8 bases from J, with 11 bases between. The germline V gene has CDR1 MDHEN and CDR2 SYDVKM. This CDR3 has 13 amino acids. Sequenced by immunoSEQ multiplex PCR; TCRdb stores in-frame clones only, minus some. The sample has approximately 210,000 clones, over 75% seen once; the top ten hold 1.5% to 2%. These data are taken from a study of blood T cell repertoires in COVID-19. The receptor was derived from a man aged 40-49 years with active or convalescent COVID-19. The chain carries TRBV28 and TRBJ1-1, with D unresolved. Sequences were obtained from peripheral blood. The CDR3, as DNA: TGTGCCAGCAGTTTATTACCCTACCCAGAAGCTTTCTTT. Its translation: CASSLLPYPEAFF. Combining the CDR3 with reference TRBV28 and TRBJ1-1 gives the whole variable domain DVKVTQSSRYLVKRTGEKVFLECVQDMDHENMFWYRQDPGLGLRLIYFSYDVKMKEKGDIPEGYSVSREKKERFSLILESASTNQTSMYLCASSLLPYPEAFFGQGTRLTVV.